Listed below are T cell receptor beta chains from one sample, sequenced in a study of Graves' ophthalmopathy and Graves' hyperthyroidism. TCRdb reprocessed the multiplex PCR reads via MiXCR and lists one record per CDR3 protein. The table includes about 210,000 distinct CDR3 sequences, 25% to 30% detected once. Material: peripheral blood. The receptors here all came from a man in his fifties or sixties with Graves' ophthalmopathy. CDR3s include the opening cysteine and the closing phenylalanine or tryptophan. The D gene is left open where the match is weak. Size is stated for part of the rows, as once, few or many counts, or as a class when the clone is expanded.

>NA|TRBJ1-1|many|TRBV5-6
CASSAGQYEAFF
TGTGCCAGCAGCGCCGGACAGTATGAAGCTTTCTTT
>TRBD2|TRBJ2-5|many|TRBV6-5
CASSSNSGSGQETQYF
TGTGCCAGCAGTTCAAATAGCGGGAGCGGCCAAGAGACCCAGTACTTC
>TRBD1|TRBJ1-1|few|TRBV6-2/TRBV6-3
CASTLGTGNTEAFF
TGTGCCAGCACACTCGGGACAGGGAACACTGAAGCTTTCTTT
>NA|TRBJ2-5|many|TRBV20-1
CSAAPTRGETQYF
TGCAGTGCTGCCCCTACTAGAGGAGAGACCCAGTACTTC
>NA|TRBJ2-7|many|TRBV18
CASSTPAGGGEQYF
TGTGCCAGCTCAACGCCGGCAGGTGGAGGTGAGCAGTACTTC
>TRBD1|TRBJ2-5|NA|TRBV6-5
CASSYSLGQGWETQYF
TGTGCCAGCAGTTACTCCTTGGGACAGGGATGGGAGACCCAGTACTTC
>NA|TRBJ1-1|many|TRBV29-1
CSVAHGTEAFF
TGCAGCGTTGCACACGGAACTGAAGCTTTCTTT
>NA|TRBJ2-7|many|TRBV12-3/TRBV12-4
CASSLTPGHEQYF
TGTGCCAGCAGTTTAACTCCAGGGCACGAGCAGTACTTC
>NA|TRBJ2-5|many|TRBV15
CATSRDGGYQETQYF
TGTGCCACCAGCAGAGATGGGGGGTACCAAGAGACCCAGTACTTC
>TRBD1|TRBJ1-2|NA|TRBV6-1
CASTLPGQGLNGYTF
TGTGCCAGCACCTTACCTGGACAGGGATTAAATGGCTACACCTTC
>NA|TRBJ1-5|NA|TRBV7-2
CASSLGTLTRQPQHF
TGTGCCAGCAGCCTAGGGACACTAACGCGTCAGCCCCAGCATTTT
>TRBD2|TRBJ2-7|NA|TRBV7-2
CASSSSSGGVEQYF
TGTGCCAGCAGCTCCTCTAGCGGGGGGGTCGAGCAGTACTTC
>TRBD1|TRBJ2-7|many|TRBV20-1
CSARIQGAYEQYF
TGCAGTGCTAGAATACAGGGGGCCTACGAGCAGTACTTC
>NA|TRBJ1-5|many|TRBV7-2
CASSLVSNQPQHF
TGTGCCAGCAGTTTAGTTAGCAATCAGCCCCAGCATTTT
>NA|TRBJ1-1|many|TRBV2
CASRGSIAKRAFF
TGTGCCAGCAGGGGATCAATAGCGAAACGAGCTTTCTTT
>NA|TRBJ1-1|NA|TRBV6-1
CASSESRNTEAFF
TGTGCCAGCAGTGAGTCCCGGAACACTGAAGCTTTCTTT
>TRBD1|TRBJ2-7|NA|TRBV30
CAWSHPGQGNYEQYF
TGTGCCTGGAGTCATCCGGGACAGGGTAACTACGAGCAGTACTTC
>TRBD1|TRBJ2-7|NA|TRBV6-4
CASSALKGQGASYEQYF
TGTGCCAGCAGTGCCTTAAAAGGACAGGGGGCGTCCTACGAGCAGTACTTC
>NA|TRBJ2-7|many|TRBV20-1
CSAVDLRGSAYEQYF
TGCAGTGCCGTCGACCTCCGGGGCTCAGCGTACGAGCAGTACTTC
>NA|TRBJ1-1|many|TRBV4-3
CASSQDPGRKYTEAFF
TGCGCCAGCAGCCAAGATCCCGGGAGAAAGTACACTGAAGCTTTCTTT
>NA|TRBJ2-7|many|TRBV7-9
CASSLGPGYEQYF
TGTGCCAGCAGCTTGGGACCTGGCTACGAGCAGTACTTC
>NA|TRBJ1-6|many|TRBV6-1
CASSERRDGRSPLHF
TGTGCCAGCAGTGAAAGGAGGGACGGTCGGTCACCCCTCCACTTT
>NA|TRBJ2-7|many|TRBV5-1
CASSSAATYEQYF
TGCGCCAGCAGCTCGGCAGCGACCTACGAGCAGTACTTC
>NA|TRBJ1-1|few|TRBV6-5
CASSYPDPNTFF
TGTGCCAGCAGTTACCCGGACCCGAATACTTTCTTT
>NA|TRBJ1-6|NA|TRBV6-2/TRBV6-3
CASSFETTNGNSPLHF
TGTGCCAGCAGTTTCGAGACTACCAACGGGAATTCACCCCTCCACTTT
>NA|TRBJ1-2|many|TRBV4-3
CASSPERAGNSNYGYTF
TGCGCCAGCAGCCCGGAGCGGGCAGGGAACTCTAACTATGGCTACACCTTC
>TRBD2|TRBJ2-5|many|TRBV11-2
CASSFILAGRAQETQYF
TGTGCCAGCAGCTTCATCCTAGCGGGACGGGCCCAAGAGACCCAGTACTTC
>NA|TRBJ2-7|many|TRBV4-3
CASSRRTGADEQYF
TGCGCCAGCAGCCGCAGAACCGGGGCTGACGAGCAGTACTTC
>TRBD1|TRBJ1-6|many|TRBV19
CASSRGQGADSPLHF
TGTGCCAGTAGTAGAGGACAGGGGGCTGATTCACCCCTCCACTTT
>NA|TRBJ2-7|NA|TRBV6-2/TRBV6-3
CASTQRGRLSYEQYF
TGTGCCAGCACCCAAAGGGGCAGGCTCTCCTACGAGCAGTACTTC
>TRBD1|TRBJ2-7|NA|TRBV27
CASSFLGQGPPFEQYF
TGTGCCAGCAGTTTTCTCGGACAGGGTCCACCTTTCGAGCAGTACTTC
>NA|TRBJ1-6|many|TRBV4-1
CASSQVVNSPLHF
TGCGCCAGCAGCCAAGTTGTTAATTCACCCCTCCACTTT
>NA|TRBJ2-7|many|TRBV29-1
CSVAEGAYEQYF
TGCAGCGTTGCGGAGGGTGCCTACGAGCAGTACTTC
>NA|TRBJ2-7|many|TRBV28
CASRDLDSYEQYF
TGTGCCAGCAGGGATTTGGACTCCTACGAGCAGTACTTC
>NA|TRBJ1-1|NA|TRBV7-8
CASSLEVSVNTEAFF
TGTGCCAGCAGCTTAGAGGTTTCCGTGAACACTGAAGCTTTCTTT
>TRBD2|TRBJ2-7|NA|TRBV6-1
CASQPWSSGDYEQYF
TGTGCCAGCCAGCCGTGGTCTAGCGGAGACTACGAGCAGTACTTC
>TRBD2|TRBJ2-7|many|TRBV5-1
CASSLGVAGEGYEQYF
TGCGCCAGCAGCTTGGGGGTAGCGGGAGAAGGGTACGAGCAGTACTTC
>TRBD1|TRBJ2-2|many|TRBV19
CASSTSSGGTGELFF
TGTGCCAGTAGTACCTCTTCAGGGGGAACCGGGGAGCTGTTTTTT
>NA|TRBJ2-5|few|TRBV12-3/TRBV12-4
CASSFGLAQETQYF
TGTGCCAGCAGTTTTGGGCTAGCTCAAGAGACCCAGTACTTC
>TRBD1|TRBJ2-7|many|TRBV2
CASSDGQGLYEQYF
TGTGCCAGCAGTGACGGACAGGGGCTCTACGAGCAGTACTTC
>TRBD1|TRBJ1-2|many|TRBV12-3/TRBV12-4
CASSGPGQGDYGYTF
TGTGCCAGCAGTGGACCGGGACAGGGCGACTATGGCTACACCTTC
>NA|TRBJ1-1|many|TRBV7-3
CASSRTAGGSMNTEAFF
TGTGCCAGCAGCAGGACAGCCGGGGGTTCGATGAACACTGAAGCTTTCTTT
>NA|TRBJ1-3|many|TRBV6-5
CASTEGQNGNTIYF
TGTGCCAGCACCGAGGGACAAAATGGAAACACCATATATTTT
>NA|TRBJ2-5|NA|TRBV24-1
CATSDLGRMGAETQYF
TGTGCCACCAGTGATTTGGGGCGTATGGGGGCGGAGACCCAGTACTTC
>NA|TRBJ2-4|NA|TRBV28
CASSLNYRDDIQYF
TGTGCCAGCAGTTTGAATTACAGGGACGACATTCAGTACTTC
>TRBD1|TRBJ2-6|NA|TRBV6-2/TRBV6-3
CASSLTGGEVGANVLTF
TGTGCCAGCAGTCTTACAGGGGGCGAAGTAGGGGCCAACGTCCTGACTTTC